The clone carrying this TCR beta chain appeared many times. The antigen is not known. CDR3 size: 14 residues. Deletions cut 6 bases from V and 7 bases from J, with 19 bases between. Per germline, CDR1 LGHDT and CDR2 YNNKEL (reference sequence). The sample belongs to a study of identical twins. Study outcomes and limitations: Insertions were fewer in abundant cord blood beta clonotypes, whereas memory repertoires showed none of this pattern. Findings came from cross-sectional statistics, without long-term follow-up of donors. Researchers reported weaker excess twin sharing in beta out-of-frame sequences.

Template switching introduced a universal primer site, and the cDNA bore unique molecular identifiers. In TCRdb, the 5' RACE reads were re-called with MiXCR into one record per CDR3 protein. The sample holds approximately 150,000 distinct CDR3 sequences, roughly 3.2% seen once. What was sequenced was memory T cells sorted from blood. V usage is TRBV3-1 and J usage is TRBJ2-7, with D unresolved. The clonotype comes from a man aged 18 to 30 in good health. DNA for the CDR3: TGTGCCAGCAGACTCTCGGTGCTCCCCGGGGAGCAGTACTTC. This encodes CASRLSVLPGEQYF.